This T cell receptor (beta chain) was captured by sequencing in a study of Graves' ophthalmopathy and Graves' hyperthyroidism. Study observations and caveats: Ophthalmopathy progression was predicted with 55% to 71% sensitivity and roughly 74% specificity. Blood contained most expanded thyroid clonotypes exceeding 0.001 frequency.

Excluded were patients with other autoimmune diseases, uncontrolled infections, pregnancy or lactation. Out of around 9.5 ml of fresh peripheral blood, PBMCs were obtained. Amplification from RNA transcripts yielded the TCR beta CDR3 regions. HTBI-primed RT-PCR formed the first round, and a multiplex PCR formed the second. TCRdb passed the multiplex PCR reads through MiXCR, listing each CDR3 protein once. The table records under 350,000 distinct CDR3 sequences, about 17% of them present only once. Trimming removed 4 bases from V and 2 bases from J; junction bases left unmatched: 5. Germline V CDR1 and CDR2: SGHRS, YFSETQ. This CDR3 contains 14 residues. This clonotype was recorded at least ten times. The target antigen is unknown.

The sequence was collected from an adult man with Graves' ophthalmopathy. The chain combines TRBV5-1 with TRBJ2-5; 7 bases are a match to TRBD1. The sequencing sample was made of peripheral blood. CDR3 DNA: TGCGCCAGCAGCCGAAACAGGGGTCAAGAGACCCAGTACTTC. Residues: CASSRNRGQETQYF. The variable domain in full, with the rest retrieved from reference TRBV5-1 and TRBJ2-5, is KAGVTQTPRYLIKTRGQQVTLSCSPISGHRSVSWYQQTPGQGLQFLFEYFSETQRNKGNFPGRFSGRQFSNSRSEMNVSTLELGDSALYLCASSRNRGQETQYFGPGTRLLVL.